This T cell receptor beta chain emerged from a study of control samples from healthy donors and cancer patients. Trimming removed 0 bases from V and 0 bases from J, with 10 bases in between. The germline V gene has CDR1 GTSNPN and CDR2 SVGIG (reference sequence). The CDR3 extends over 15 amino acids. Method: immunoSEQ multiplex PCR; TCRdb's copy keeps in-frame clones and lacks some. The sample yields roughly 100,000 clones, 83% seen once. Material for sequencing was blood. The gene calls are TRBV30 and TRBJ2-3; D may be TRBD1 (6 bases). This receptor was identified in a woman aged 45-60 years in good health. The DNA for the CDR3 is TGTGCCTGGAGTGTACAGGGCGGGAGCACAGATACGCAGTATTTT. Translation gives CAWSVQGGSTDTQYF.